This entry lists 31 T cell receptor beta chains sequenced from one sample in a study of T cells in localized non-small cell lung cancer. Profiled with immunoSEQ multiplex PCR; TCRdb holds only in-frame clones, not every one. The table has 55,000 to 80,000 clones, about 83% seen once. The sequenced sample was peripheral blood, obtained before any cancer treatment. All receptors derive from a female donor at least 60 years old with stage I lung adenocarcinoma.

This clone was picked up a small number of times. This sequence joins TRBV19 and TRBJ1-1, with 9 nucleotides matching TRBD1. The CDR3 covers 15 residues. The J segment lost 8 bases and the V segment lost 7 bases, leaving 14 bases of the junction unmatched. CDR1 and CDR2 from the germline V gene are LNHDA and SQIVND (reference sequence). The CDR3 loop is CASTQRDRGSWEAFF. In nucleotides, the CDR3 is TGTGCCAGTACCCAGCGAGACAGGGGGTCTTGGGAAGCTTTCTTT.

This chain's CDR3 is CASSLRADTQYF. CDR3 DNA sequence: TGTGCCAGCAGCTTGCGAGCCGATACGCAGTATTTT. The chain uses TRBV11-3 and TRBJ2-3, with D unresolved. Trimming removed 3 bases from V and 6 bases from J, with 7 bases in between. Germline V gene lookup returns CDR1 SGHNT and CDR2 YENEEA. The CDR3 has 12 residues.

The chain links TRBV10-3 to TRBJ2-3; D uncertain. Trimming left V 2 bases short and J 6 bases short, with 6 bases between. CDR1 and CDR2 from the germline V gene are ENHRY and SYGVKD. The CDR3 runs to 12 residues. CDR3 sequence reads: CAISETADTQYF. The CDR3 DNA is TGTGCCATCAGTGAGACAGCGGATACGCAGTATTTT.

V gene TRBV19 combines with J gene TRBJ1-4; D is possibly TRBD1 (6 bases). CDR3 length: 13 residues. V was shortened by 8 bases and J by 8 bases, with 15 bases between the two germline ends. Per germline, CDR1 LNHDA and CDR2 SQIVND (reference sequence). The CDR3 loop is CASSGQFGEKLFF. The CDR3, as DNA: TGTGCCAGTTCCGGACAGTTTGGAGAAAAACTGTTTTTT. The variable domain in full, with the rest retrieved from reference TRBV19 and TRBJ1-4, is DGGITQSPKYLFRKEGQNVTLSCEQNLNHDAMYWYRQDPGQGLRLIYYSQIVNDFQKGDIAEGYSVSREKKESFPLTVTSAQKNPTAFYLCASSGQFGEKLFFGSGTQLSVL.

This clone was seen only once. The CDR3 sequence is CASTLSPWNTEAFF. The DNA for the CDR3 is TGTGCCAGCACTCTCTCCCCCTGGAACACTGAAGCTTTCTTT. The chain employs TRBV2 and TRBJ1-1; D unresolved. Germline V lookup: CDR1 SNHLY, CDR2 FYNNEI. V was shortened by 7 bases and J by 1 base, with 13 bases between the two germline ends. This CDR3 has 14 residues.

The CDR3 DNA reads TGCGCCAGCAGCTTTAAAGGGGGCCTCACAGATACGCAGTATTTT. Translating gives CASSFKGGLTDTQYF. V usage is TRBV5-1 and J usage is TRBJ2-3, with 7 bases fitting TRBD1. The CDR3 length is 15 residues. Unmatched junction bases numbered 5, after V lost 2 bases and J lost 2 bases. The germline gives CDR1 SGHRS, CDR2 YFSETQ. The whole variable domain, filled in from reference TRBV5-1 and TRBJ2-3, reads KAGVTQTPRYLIKTRGQQVTLSCSPISGHRSVSWYQQTPGQGLQFLFEYFSETQRNKGNFPGRFSGRQFSNSRSEMNVSTLELGDSALYLCASSFKGGLTDTQYFGPGTRLTVL.

This chain links TRBV4-1 with TRBJ1-5; tentative D call: TRBD1 (6 bases). Germline CDR1 and CDR2: MGHRA and YSYEKL. The CDR3 sequence is 14 residues long. The V and J ends lost 4 bases and 7 bases respectively, with 14 bases between them. This CDR3 reads CASSPLSGDQPQHF. The DNA for the CDR3 is TGCGCCAGCAGCCCCTTATCAGGGGACCAGCCCCAGCATTTT.

This chain links TRBV27 with TRBJ2-7; D is possibly TRBD2 (6 bases). The V gene lost 7 bases and the J gene lost 3 bases, with 16 bases spanning the gap. Germline CDR1 and CDR2: MNHEY and SMNVEV (reference sequence). The CDR3 consists of 14 residues. The CDR3 protein is CASTTPGLLYEQYF. The CDR3, as DNA: TGTGCCAGCACCACCCCCGGACTACTCTACGAGCAGTACTTC.

The chain carries TRBV18 and TRBJ2-5; 10 positions agree with TRBD2. V dropped 3 bases and J dropped 7; count of bases not matched to a gene: 5. CDR1 is KGHSH and CDR2 is LQKENI in the germline V gene. The CDR3 covers 14 residues. CDR3 in DNA: TGTGCCAGCTCACCCGATAGCGGGGGGTTGACCCAGTACTTC. It translates to CASSPDSGGLTQYF.

This clone is a singleton in its sample. The V and J genes are TRBV2 and TRBJ1-1; possibly TRBD1 for D (5 bases). CDR1 is SNHLY, CDR2 FYNNEI, per germline. This CDR3 has 14 residues. V was trimmed by 3 bases and J by 2 bases, leaving 10 bases between them. In DNA form, the CDR3 reads TGTGCCAGCAGTGATGTGACAGTAAACACTGAAGCTTTCTTT. Translating it yields CASSDVTVNTEAFF.

The rearrangement uses TRBV12-5 and TRBJ1-6, with a tentative D call TRBD1 (5 bases). Trimming pared 5 bases from V and 13 bases from J, leaving 21 bases between. The germline V gene has CDR1 LGHNT and CDR2 FRNRAP. The length of the CDR3 is 15 residues. The CDR3 loop reads CASGKTGGLTNPLHF. In DNA, the CDR3 is TGTGCTAGTGGTAAAACAGGAGGCTTGACAAATCCCCTCCACTTT.

This chain links TRBV28 with TRBJ1-2; 8 positions match TRBD1. CDR1 and CDR2 from the germline V gene are MDHEN and SYDVKM. The CDR3 runs to 14 residues. V gave up 4 bases and J gave up 2 bases; unmatched junction bases: 3. In DNA, the CDR3 is TGTGCCAGCAGTTCAGGGGGCGTGAACTATGGCTACACCTTC. It is translated as CASSSGGVNYGYTF.

In its sample, this clone was seen a few times. The chain has TRBV5-1 and TRBJ2-3, with no clear D. Trimming took 3 bases from V and 3 from J, leaving 8 bases between them. The V gene's germline CDR1 is SGHRS and CDR2 YFSETQ. This CDR3 has 13 amino acids. The CDR3 region is CASSSTNTDTQYF. CDR3 sequence (DNA): TGCGCCAGCAGCTCTACGAATACAGATACGCAGTATTTT.

This chain connects TRBV18 to TRBJ2-1, with 8 bases matching TRBD2. Per germline, CDR1 KGHSH and CDR2 LQKENI. V was clipped by 3 bases and J by 3 bases; unmatched bases: 7. The CDR3 sequence is 16 residues long. For the CDR3, the DNA is TGTGCCAGCTCACCTAGAAGCGGGAGAATCTACAATGAGCAGTTCTTC. It is translated as CASSPRSGRIYNEQFF.

The gene calls are TRBV5-1 and TRBJ2-7; 7 bases are shared with TRBD2. This CDR3 contains 15 residues. The V segment lost 0 bases and the J segment 6 bases; nucleotides outside the gene matches: 9. Germline V gene data show CDR1 as SGHRS and CDR2 as YFSETQ. CDR3 coding DNA: TGCGCCAGCAGCTTGGCGGTTAGCGGGCCGCGCGAGCAGTACTTC. Translated: CASSLAVSGPREQYF.

The V call is TRBV7-8, the J call TRBJ2-7; no definite D call. CDR1 is SGHVS and CDR2 is FQNEAQ in the germline V gene. The CDR3 has 16 residues. The germline V and J ends were trimmed by 3 bases and 0 bases, with 15 bases remaining between them. The CDR3 loop is CASSLSGGRSSYEQYF. The CDR3 nucleotides read TGTGCCAGCAGCTTGTCAGGTGGCAGGAGCTCCTACGAGCAGTACTTC.

The chain recombines TRBV19 with TRBJ1-6; D remains unclear. CDR1 and CDR2 (germline): LNHDA, SQIVND (reference sequence). V lost 8 bases to trimming and J lost 6 bases, with 8 bases between them. The CDR3 covers 12 residues. CDR3 protein: CASGFSNSPLHF. The CDR3 nucleotides are TGTGCCAGTGGCTTCAGTAATTCACCCCTCCACTTT.

This rearrangement joins TRBV6-1 to TRBJ2-6; 7 nucleotides line up with TRBD1. The CDR3 is 14 amino acids. V trimming: 6 bases; J trimming: 4 bases; junction bases outside the gene matches: 3. The germline gives CDR1 MNHNS, CDR2 SASEGT. The CDR3 bases are TGTGCCAGCAGGACAGGGCACGGGGCCAACGTCCTGACTTTC. This gives the protein CASRTGHGANVLTF.

The genes are TRBV7-2 and TRBJ1-2; D might be TRBD1 (6 bases). CDR1 and CDR2 (germline): SGHTA, FQGNSA. The CDR3 loop spans 12 amino acids. V dropped 1 base and J dropped 11 bases, with 11 bases sitting between them. The CDR3 reads CASSLEGTSYTF. As DNA, the CDR3 is TGTGCCAGCAGCTTAGAGGGGACATCGTACACCTTC.

The V call is TRBV27, the J call TRBJ2-2, with 16 bases fitting TRBD2. CDR3 length equals 17 residues. Germline V gene sequence: CDR1 MNHEY, CDR2 SMNVEV (reference sequence). V lost 5 bases and J lost 4; bases outside the gene matches: 4. The CDR3 DNA follows: TGTGCCAGCAGTCCGGGACTAGCGGGGGGGATCACCGGGGAGCTGTTTTTT. This gives the protein CASSPGLAGGITGELFF.

This chain links TRBV7-2 with TRBJ2-7, with 7 bases that match TRBD2. CDR3 length: 15 amino acids. The junction had 6 bases not matched to a gene; V was cut back by 1 base and J by 3 bases. Germline-derived CDR1 and CDR2 are SGHTA and FQGNSA. CDR3 sequence reads: CASSLVSSGYYEQYF. The CDR3 DNA reads as TGTGCCAGCAGCTTAGTTTCTAGCGGTTACTACGAGCAGTACTTC.

V usage is TRBV25-1 and J usage is TRBJ2-2; TRBD1 matches at 8 bases. The germline CDR1 and CDR2 sequences are MGHDK and SYGVNS. This CDR3 region has 16 residues. With 3 bases clipped from V and 5 bases from J, the junction kept 8 bases outside the gene matches. The CDR3 sequence: CASSDPRTGRTGELFF. DNA for the CDR3: TGTGCCAGCAGTGACCCCCGGACAGGGCGGACCGGGGAGCTGTTTTTT.

This rearrangement joins TRBV6-5 to TRBJ2-3; 8 nucleotides line up with TRBD2. V gave up 6 bases and J gave up 3 bases; unmatched junction bases: 8. Germline V gene data show CDR1 as MNHEY and CDR2 as SVGAGI. The length of the CDR3 is 15 residues. CDR3 region: CASRRGSGVTDTQYF. The CDR3 DNA sequence: TGTGCCAGCAGAAGGGGTAGCGGGGTTACAGATACGCAGTATTTT.

The gene calls are TRBV10-2 and TRBJ2-5, with 7 bases aligning to TRBD1. There are 16 residues in the CDR3. The junction had 13 bases not matched to a gene; V was cut back by 8 bases and J by 1 base. Germline assignment: CDR1 WSHSY and CDR2 SAAADI. CDR3 residues: CASGAMTGFIQETQYF. In nucleotides, the CDR3 is TGCGCCAGCGGGGCTATGACAGGGTTTATCCAAGAGACCCAGTACTTC.

This sequence joins TRBV19 and TRBJ1-5, with a weak D call TRBD1 (5 bases). Germline V gives CDR1 LNHDA, CDR2 SQIVND (reference sequence). V was pared by 7 bases and J by 5 bases, with 18 bases between. This CDR3 is built from 15 residues. In DNA form, the CDR3 reads TGTGCCAGTACCTCGGGCACGGGACTAGATCAGCCCCAGCATTTT. Translated, it gives CASTSGTGLDQPQHF.

This clone occurred a few times. The rearrangement links TRBV7-3 to TRBJ1-1; tentatively, D is TRBD1 (5 bases). Germline-derived CDR1 and CDR2 are SGHTA and FQGTGA. The CDR3 is 15 amino acids. V was clipped by 5 bases and J by 0 bases, with 13 bases between them. CDR3 in DNA: TGTGCCAGCAGCCCCGGGGGGGGAATGAACACTGAAGCTTTCTTT. This sequence encodes CASSPGGGMNTEAFF. Looking up the rest from reference TRBV7-3 and TRBJ1-1 gives the full variable domain: GAGVSQTPSNKVTEKGKYVELRCDPISGHTALYWYRQSLGQGPEFLIYFQGTGAADDSGLPNDRFFAVRPEGSVSTLKIQRTERGDSAVYLCASSPGGGMNTEAFFGQGTRLTVV.

In this sample, this clone turned up once. This chain links TRBV6-6 with TRBJ2-2; 7 bases match TRBD1. The V gene's germline CDR1 is MNHNY and CDR2 SVGAGI (reference sequence). The CDR3 extends over 15 amino acids. Unmatched junction bases numbered 8, after V lost 6 bases and J lost 4 bases. The CDR3 region has the DNA TGTGCCAGCAGCGTTTACAACAGGGGCACCGGGGAGCTGTTTTTT. Protein product: CASSVYNRGTGELFF.

This sequence joins TRBV12-2 and TRBJ2-1; TRBD2, as called in the table, went unchecked against the DNA. TRBV12-2 is tagged as a pseudogene. The CDR3 contains 21 residues. Here the CDR3 DNA reads TGTGCAAGTCGCGCCATCAGGGAGACGGGAGGGCCCCGGGGATCCTACAATGAGCAGTTCTTC. It is translated as CASRAIRETGGPRGSYNEQFF.

This clone has just a few counts. This chain's CDR3 is CAGTSDLRDEQFF. Written as DNA, the CDR3 is TGTGCCGGGACTAGCGACCTTCGCGATGAGCAGTTCTTC. The rearrangement uses TRBV6-6 and TRBJ2-1; 10 bases map to TRBD2. The V and J ends lost 11 bases and 8 bases, in that order; junction bases with no gene match: 9. The CDR3 length is 13 residues. Germline lookup yields CDR1 MNHNY and CDR2 SVGAGI (reference sequence).

The V and J genes are TRBV19 and TRBJ1-2; D is unresolved. V was trimmed by 4 bases and J by 5 bases, leaving 5 bases between them. The CDR3 sequence is 11 residues long. Germline CDR1 is LNHDA and CDR2 is SQIVND (reference sequence). In nucleotides, the CDR3 is TGTGCCAGTAGTAATCATTATGGCTACACCTTC. Translated: CASSNHYGYTF.

V and J are TRBV2 and TRBJ2-1; TRBD2 matches 8 bases. The germline gives CDR1 SNHLY, CDR2 FYNNEI. This CDR3 region has 15 residues. J was trimmed by 10 bases and V by 4 bases; bases with no gene match: 12. The CDR3 DNA is TGTGCCAGCAGTGTTAGGCGGGAGGCGCTAGGGGAGCAGTTCTTC. Translated, it gives CASSVRREALGEQFF. The full variable domain, in which reference TRBV2 and TRBJ2-1 provide the parts outside the CDR3, is EPEVTQTPSHQVTQMGQEVILRCVPISNHLYFYWYRQILGQKVEFLVSFYNNEISEKSEIFDDQFSVERPDGSNFTLKIRSTKLEDSAMYFCASSVRREALGEQFFGPGTRLTVL.